These 16 T cell receptor beta chains came from one sample sequenced in a study of shared clonotypes between healthy human individuals. Here immunoSEQ multiplex PCR was the method, and the copy in TCRdb shows in-frame clones only, minus some. The sample holds over 2 million clones, just under 95% seen once. As defined, naive CD8 cells were CD45RO-negative and positively selected for CCR7, with terminally differentiated effector memory CD45RA+ cells excluded. The sequenced sample was naive CD8+ T cells sorted from blood. The receptor set was obtained from a man between 18 and 35 years old in good health.

The chain has TRBV4-1 and TRBJ2-7; no reliable D call. CDR3 length equals 13 residues. From germline, CDR1 is MGHRA and CDR2 YSYEKL. V was trimmed by 2 bases and J by 1 base, leaving 6 bases between them. Here the CDR3 DNA reads TGCGCCAGCAGCCAAATACAGTCCTACGAGCAGTACTTC. Translation: CASSQIQSYEQYF.

The CDR3 nucleotides read TGTGCCAGCAGTGATATCGGCGGGGTGGGAAACACAGATACGCAGTATTTT. Protein sequence: CASSDIGGVGNTDTQYF. V and J are TRBV25-1 and TRBJ2-3, with D perhaps TRBD2 (6 bases). Trimming cost V 3 bases and J 2 bases, with 18 bases left between them. Germline V lookup: CDR1 MGHDK, CDR2 SYGVNS. This CDR3 contains 17 residues.

The rearrangement joins TRBV18 to TRBJ2-7; D unresolved. The CDR3 covers 14 residues. The germline V gene encodes CDR1 KGHSH and CDR2 LQKENI. The germline V and J ends were trimmed by 2 bases and 3 bases, with 11 bases remaining between them. Written as DNA, the CDR3 is TGTGCCAGCTCACCAGAGAGCTCAGTCTACGAGCAGTACTTC. Its translation: CASSPESSVYEQYF.

This chain uses TRBV27 with TRBJ2-1; 12 nucleotides line up with TRBD2. The germline V gene has CDR1 MNHEY and CDR2 SMNVEV (reference sequence). V lost 5 bases, J lost 7 bases, and 3 bases stayed unmatched. There are 14 residues in the CDR3. The CDR3 nucleotides are TGTGCCAGCAGTGTCGGACTAGCGGGAAATGAGCAGTTCTTC. Its translation: CASSVGLAGNEQFF.

The gene calls are TRBV6-1 and TRBJ2-7, with TRBD1 as a possible D gene (6 bases). CDR3 size: 12 residues. Trimming removed 4 bases at V and 5 bases at J, with 9 bases between. Germline-derived CDR1 and CDR2 are MNHNS and SASEGT. CDR3 loop: CASSGAGDEQYF. CDR3 in DNA: TGTGCCAGCAGTGGGGCAGGGGACGAGCAGTACTTC.

This clone showed up just once. The DNA for the CDR3 is TGCGCCAGCAGCCAAATGTCCGGGGGCATAAGCGAGCAGTACTTC. This gives the protein CASSQMSGGISEQYF. The rearrangement links TRBV4-3 to TRBJ2-7; the D gene could be TRBD1 or TRBD2 (6 bases each). Germline assignment: CDR1 LGHNA and CDR2 YSLEER. The length of the CDR3 is 15 residues. Deletions cut 2 bases from V and 6 bases from J, with 17 bases between.

This clone has a single count. The V and J genes are TRBV27 and TRBJ1-4; no reliable D call. Per the germline V gene, CDR1 is MNHEY and CDR2 is SMNVEV (reference sequence). This CDR3 region has 14 residues. The V end lost 2 bases, the J end lost 6 bases, and 10 bases lay between the germline ends. The CDR3 loop reads CASSLMTGHEKLFF. CDR3 nucleotides: TGTGCCAGCAGTTTAATGACCGGCCATGAAAAACTGTTTTTT.

The CDR3 loop reads CASSLWGGGIDEQFF. The CDR3, as DNA: TGTGCCAGCAGCTTATGGGGGGGAGGTATCGATGAGCAGTTCTTC. This sequence joins TRBV7-2 and TRBJ2-1; 7 positions match TRBD2. There are 15 residues in the CDR3. Germline CDR1 SGHTA, CDR2 FQGNSA. V shed 2 bases and J 8 bases; nucleotides not matched to a gene: 9.

CDR3 region: CASTIQGAGEQYF. CDR3 bases: TGTGCCAGCACAATACAGGGTGCGGGCGAGCAGTACTTC. This chain joins TRBV2 and TRBJ2-7, with a possible D match to TRBD1 (6 bases). The length of the CDR3 is 13 residues. Trimming left V 7 bases short and J 6 bases short, with 16 bases between. Germline CDR1 reads SNHLY; CDR2 reads FYNNEI.

The chain is built from TRBV29-1 and TRBJ1-2, with a tentative D call TRBD1 (5 bases). This CDR3 region has 11 residues. Germline CDR1 is SQVTM and CDR2 is ANQGSEA. V was cut by 4 bases and J by 3 bases, with 6 bases left in between. The CDR3 spells CSVGGDYGYTF. CDR3 in DNA: TGCAGCGTTGGGGGGGACTATGGCTACACCTTC. Complete variable domain (other parts from reference TRBV29-1 and TRBJ1-2): SAVISQKPSRDICQRGTSLTIQCQVDSQVTMMFWYRQQPGQSLTLIATANQGSEATYESGFVIDKFPISRPNLTFSTLTVSNMSPEDSSIYLCSVGGDYGYTFGSGTRLTVV.

The chain uses TRBV19 and TRBJ2-3; D is unresolved. Germline V gene lookup returns CDR1 LNHDA and CDR2 SQIVND (reference sequence). V was shortened by 4 bases and J by 0 bases, with 11 bases between the two germline ends. This CDR3 region has 15 residues. The CDR3 is CASSTGPVSTDTQYF. The CDR3, as DNA: TGTGCCAGTAGTACCGGTCCGGTGAGCACAGATACGCAGTATTTT.

J is TRBJ2-2 and V is TRBV4-3; TRBD2 aligns across 7 bases. The CDR3 contains 15 residues. Germline CDR1 LGHNA, CDR2 YSLEER. J gave up 4 bases and V 4 bases, and 6 bases lay outside the gene matches. CDR3 protein: CASSPTGGFTGELFF. CDR3 nucleotides: TGCGCCAGCAGCCCAACGGGGGGTTTCACCGGGGAGCTGTTTTTT.

The CDR3 reads CASSEWGGGSVTEAFF. The CDR3 coding sequence is TGTGCCAGCAGTGAATGGGGGGGAGGGAGTGTGACTGAAGCTTTCTTT. The chain has TRBV6-1 and TRBJ1-1, with D tentatively TRBD1 (5 bases). Trimming took off 2 bases at V and 5 bases at J, with 18 bases between the two ends. The CDR3 is made up of 16 amino acids. Per the germline V gene, CDR1 is MNHNS and CDR2 is SASEGT.

The J gene is TRBJ2-7, the V gene TRBV29-1, with TRBD2 matching over 8 bases. Germline V CDR1 and CDR2: SQVTM, ANQGSEA. This CDR3 has 16 residues. V lost 1 base to trimming and J lost 2 bases; unmatched junction nucleotides: 10. This chain's CDR3 is CSVEAALAGNPYEQYF. CDR3 sequence (DNA): TGCAGCGTTGAAGCTGCGCTAGCGGGCAATCCCTACGAGCAGTACTTC.

The genes are TRBV6-4 and TRBJ1-5; D perhaps matches TRBD1 (5 bases). Looked up from germline, CDR1 is MRHNA and CDR2 is SNTAGT. The V end lost 4 bases, the J end lost 7 bases, and 11 bases lay between the germline ends. The CDR3 consists of 13 residues. The CDR3 nucleotides are TGTGCCAGCAGTGCTGGGGGTGGACAGCCCCAGCATTTT. This sequence encodes CASSAGGGQPQHF.

The V and J genes are TRBV5-4 and TRBJ2-7; TRBD2 agrees at 9 bases. The CDR3 has 14 residues. V shed 10 bases and J 2 bases; nucleotides not matched to a gene: 10. The germline V gene encodes CDR1 SGHNT and CDR2 YYREEE (reference sequence). The CDR3 DNA reads as TGTGCCGTCTCCCGGGGCGGGAGGGCCTACGAGCAGTACTTC. It is translated as CAVSRGGRAYEQYF.